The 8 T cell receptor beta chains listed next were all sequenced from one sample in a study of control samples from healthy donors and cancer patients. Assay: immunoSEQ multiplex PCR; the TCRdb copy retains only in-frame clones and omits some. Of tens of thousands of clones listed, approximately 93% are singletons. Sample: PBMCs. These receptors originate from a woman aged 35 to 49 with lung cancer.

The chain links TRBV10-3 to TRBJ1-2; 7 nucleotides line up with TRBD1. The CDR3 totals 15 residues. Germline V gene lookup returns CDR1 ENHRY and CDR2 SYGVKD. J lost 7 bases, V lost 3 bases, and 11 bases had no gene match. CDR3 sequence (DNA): TGTGCCATCAGTGAACTCCCGGGACAGCCATCTGGCTACACCTTC. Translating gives CAISELPGQPSGYTF.

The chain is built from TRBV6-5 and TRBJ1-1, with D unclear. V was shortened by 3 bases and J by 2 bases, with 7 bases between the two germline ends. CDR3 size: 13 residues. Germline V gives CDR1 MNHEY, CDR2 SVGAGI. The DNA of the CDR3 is TGTGCCAGCAGTTATACCAGAAACACTGAAGCTTTCTTT. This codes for CASSYTRNTEAFF.

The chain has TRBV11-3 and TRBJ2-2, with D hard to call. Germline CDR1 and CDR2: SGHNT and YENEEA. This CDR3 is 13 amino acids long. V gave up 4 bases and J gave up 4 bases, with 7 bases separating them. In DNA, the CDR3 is TGTGCCAGCAGCTCCTATCGCACCGGGGAGCTGTTTTTT. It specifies CASSSYRTGELFF.

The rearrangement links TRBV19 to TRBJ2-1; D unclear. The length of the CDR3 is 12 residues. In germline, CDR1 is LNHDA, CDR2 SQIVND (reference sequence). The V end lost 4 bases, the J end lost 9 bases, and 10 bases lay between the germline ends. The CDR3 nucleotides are TGTGCCAGTAGTAAACCCGGACCTGAGCAGTTCTTC. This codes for CASSKPGPEQFF. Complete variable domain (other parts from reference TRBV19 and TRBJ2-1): DGGITQSPKYLFRKEGQNVTLSCEQNLNHDAMYWYRQDPGQGLRLIYYSQIVNDFQKGDIAEGYSVSREKKESFPLTVTSAQKNPTAFYLCASSKPGPEQFFGPGTRLTVL.

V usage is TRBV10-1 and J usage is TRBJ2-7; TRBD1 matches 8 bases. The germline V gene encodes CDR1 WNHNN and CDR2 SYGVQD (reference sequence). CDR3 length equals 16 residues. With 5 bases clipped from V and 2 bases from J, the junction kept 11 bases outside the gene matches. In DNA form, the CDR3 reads TGCGCCAGCAGTTCCACGACAGGGGCAAGGCCCTACGAGCAGTACTTC. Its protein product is CASSSTTGARPYEQYF.

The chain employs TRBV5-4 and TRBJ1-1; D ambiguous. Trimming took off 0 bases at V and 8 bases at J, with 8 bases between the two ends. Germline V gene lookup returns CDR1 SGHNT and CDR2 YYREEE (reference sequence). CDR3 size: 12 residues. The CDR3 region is CASSLGGEEAFF. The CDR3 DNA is TGTGCCAGCAGCTTGGGAGGAGAGGAAGCTTTCTTT.

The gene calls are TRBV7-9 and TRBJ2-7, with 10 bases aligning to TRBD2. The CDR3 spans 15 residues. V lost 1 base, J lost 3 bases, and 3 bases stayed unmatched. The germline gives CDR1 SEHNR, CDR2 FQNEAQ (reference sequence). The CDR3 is CASSLVSSGGYEQYF. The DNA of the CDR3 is TGTGCCAGCAGCTTAGTTTCTAGCGGGGGCTACGAGCAGTACTTC. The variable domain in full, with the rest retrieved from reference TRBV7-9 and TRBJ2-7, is DTGVSQNPRHKITKRGQNVTFRCDPISEHNRLYWYRQTLGQGPEFLTYFQNEAQLEKSRLLSDRFSAERPKGSFSTLEIQRTEQGDSAMYLCASSLVSSGGYEQYFGPGTRLTVT.

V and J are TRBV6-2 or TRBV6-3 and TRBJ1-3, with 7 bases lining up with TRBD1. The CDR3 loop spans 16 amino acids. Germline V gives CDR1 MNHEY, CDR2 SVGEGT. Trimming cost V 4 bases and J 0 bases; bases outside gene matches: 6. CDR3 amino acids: CASSSQTGFSGNTIYF. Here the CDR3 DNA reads TGTGCCAGCAGTTCTCAGACAGGGTTCTCTGGAAACACCATATATTTT.